These 21 T cell receptor beta chains originate from one sample sequenced in a study of cytomegalovirus exposure and HLA in healthy donors. The PCR employed 60 Vbeta primers together with 13 Jbeta primers. Clones were read by immunoSEQ multiplex PCR, and TCRdb kept only the in-frame ones, dropping some. Listed are approximately 140,000 clones; less than 3% falls within the top ten. Material: PBMCs. These TCRs come from a man aged 40-49 years in good health and CMV-seronegative.

The rearrangement links TRBV11-2 to TRBJ1-1; 7 bases fit TRBD1. V gave up 3 bases and J gave up 0 bases; unmatched junction bases: 4. This CDR3 is built from 15 residues. Germline CDR1 and CDR2: SGHAT and FQNNGV. The DNA of the CDR3 is TGTGCCAGCAGCTTGAGCAGGGGGATGAACACTGAAGCTTTCTTT. Translated: CASSLSRGMNTEAFF.

J is TRBJ2-1 and V is TRBV7-6; 8 bases agree with TRBD2. CDR1 SGHVS and CDR2 FNYEAQ come from the germline V gene. The CDR3 sequence is 15 residues long. V lost 1 base, J lost 6 bases, and 5 bases stayed unmatched. The DNA of the CDR3 is TGTGCCAGCAGCTTAGGGGCGGGGGGCTTCAATGAGCAGTTCTTC. Translated, it gives CASSLGAGGFNEQFF.

This rearrangement joins TRBV2 to TRBJ2-7; tentatively, D is TRBD2 (5 bases). From germline, CDR1 is SNHLY and CDR2 FYNNEI. Trimming removed 4 bases from V and 4 bases from J, with 14 bases in between. This CDR3 is built from 14 residues. The CDR3 nucleotides read TGTGCCAGCAGTGCGAGAGGGAAAGGGTACGAGCAGTACTTC. Protein: CASSARGKGYEQYF.

The chain combines TRBV11-3 with TRBJ2-3, with D unresolved. Trimming pared 3 bases from V and 4 bases from J, leaving 5 bases between. Germline V CDR1 and CDR2: SGHNT, YENEEA. The CDR3 spans 12 residues. The CDR3 is CASSFQADTQYF. DNA of the CDR3: TGTGCCAGCAGCTTTCAGGCAGATACGCAGTATTTT.

The chain joins TRBV28 to TRBJ1-2; 7 nucleotides align to TRBD1. CDR1 is MDHEN and CDR2 is SYDVKM in the germline V gene. The CDR3 is made up of 12 amino acids. Germline trimming cut 5 bases from V and 8 bases from J; bases unmatched to any gene: 5. CDR3 bases: TGTGCCAGCAGTCTAGGGACAGCGGGCTACACCTTC. This translates into CASSLGTAGYTF.

V usage is TRBV10-3 and J usage is TRBJ2-3; D is perhaps TRBD2 (5 bases). Looked up from germline, CDR1 is ENHRY and CDR2 is SYGVKD. V was shortened by 4 bases and J by 2 bases, with 19 bases between the two germline ends. This CDR3 is built from 17 residues. CDR3 region: CAISGTSGIPTTDTQYF. The CDR3, as DNA: TGTGCCATCAGTGGGACGAGCGGTATCCCTACCACAGATACGCAGTATTTT.

The gene calls are TRBV9 and TRBJ2-1, with 8 bases aligning to TRBD2. In germline, CDR1 is SGDLS, CDR2 YYNGEE. V gave up 1 base and J gave up 4 bases; unmatched junction bases: 10. CDR3 size: 17 residues. CDR3 loop: CASSVRDRASGYNEQFF. DNA of the CDR3: TGTGCCAGCAGCGTACGGGATAGGGCTAGCGGGTACAATGAGCAGTTCTTC. Complete variable domain (other parts from reference TRBV9 and TRBJ2-1): DSGVTQTPKHLITATGQRVTLRCSPRSGDLSVYWYQQSLDQGLQFLIQYYNGEERAKGNILERFSAQQFPDLHSELNLSSLELGDSALYFCASSVRDRASGYNEQFFGPGTRLTVL.

The chain joins TRBV5-5 to TRBJ2-3; 7 bases agree with TRBD1. In germline, CDR1 is SGHKS, CDR2 YYEKEE (reference sequence). The CDR3 loop spans 15 amino acids. V gave up 4 bases and J gave up 2 bases; unmatched junction bases: 7. CDR3 DNA sequence: TGTGCCAGCAGCCCCGGGACAGACAACACAGATACGCAGTATTTT. Amino acid sequence: CASSPGTDNTDTQYF.

The J gene is TRBJ1-2, the V gene TRBV7-9; a possible D gene is TRBD1 (5 bases). The CDR3 is 15 residues long. V was trimmed by 4 bases and J by 4 bases, leaving 16 bases between them. Germline-derived CDR1 and CDR2 are SEHNR and FQNEAQ (reference sequence). The CDR3: CASSSSAGVSYGYTF. CDR3 bases: TGTGCCAGCAGCTCCTCTGCGGGGGTAAGCTATGGCTACACCTTC.

CDR3 protein: CASRRDFSKNIQYF. The CDR3 DNA reads TGTGCCAGCAGACGCGACTTTAGCAAAAACATTCAGTACTTC. The J gene is TRBJ2-4, the V gene TRBV6-5; D ambiguous. V shed 6 bases and J shed 3 bases, with 12 bases lying between them. Germline V gene data show CDR1 as MNHEY and CDR2 as SVGAGI. The CDR3 extends over 14 amino acids.

The V gene is TRBV7-2, the J gene TRBJ1-4, with a possible D match to TRBD1 (6 bases). This CDR3 contains 14 residues. V was pared by 5 bases and J by 8 bases, with 15 bases between. Per the germline V gene, CDR1 is SGHTA and CDR2 is FQGNSA. The CDR3 region is CASSLTGSQEKLFF. CDR3 coding DNA: TGTGCCAGCAGCCTAACAGGGAGTCAGGAAAAACTGTTTTTT.

The gene calls are TRBV10-2 and TRBJ2-7; 7 bases are a match to TRBD1. This CDR3 spans 14 amino acids. Losses at the gene ends were 4 bases for V and 3 bases for J; bases not matched to a gene: 6. Germline-derived CDR1 and CDR2 are WSHSY and SAAADI. The CDR3 DNA follows: TGCGCCAGCAGTGTCTCTGGGACAGTCTACGAGCAGTACTTC. Encoded protein: CASSVSGTVYEQYF.

This rearrangement joins TRBV19 to TRBJ1-2; TRBD1 is a possible D gene (5 bases). The CDR3 runs 13 residues. CDR1 and CDR2 from the germline V gene are LNHDA and SQIVND (reference sequence). Trimming pared 5 bases from V and 3 bases from J, leaving 10 bases between. The CDR3 loop is CASSAGLDYGYTF. DNA for the CDR3: TGTGCCAGTAGTGCGGGACTAGACTATGGCTACACCTTC.

The chain carries TRBV11-2 and TRBJ2-6, with TRBD1 as a possible D gene (5 bases). The ends were cut back, 2 bases at V and 2 bases at J, with 19 bases in the middle. The V gene's germline CDR1 is SGHAT and CDR2 FQNNGV. The CDR3 runs 19 residues. As DNA, the CDR3 is TGTGCCAGCAGCTTATTTTCTGGGCAGGGTAGAGCTGGGGCCAACGTCCTGACTTTC. This codes for CASSLFSGQGRAGANVLTF.

Note on this clone: At the DNA level, this CDR3 is encoded by other sequences in the same sample as well. The genes are TRBV5-1 and TRBJ2-1; possibly TRBD1 for D (5 bases). Germline V gene data show CDR1 as SGHRS and CDR2 as YFSETQ. The length of the CDR3 is 14 residues. V was cut by 4 bases and J by 7 bases, with 15 bases left in between. This CDR3 reads CASSLGPQGNEQFF. The CDR3 coding sequence is TGCGCCAGCAGCCTGGGGCCCCAGGGTAATGAGCAGTTCTTC.

V and J are TRBV18 and TRBJ2-5; TRBD1 matches at 12 bases. Trimming at V came to 3 bases and at J to 9 bases, leaving 2 bases not matched to a gene. This CDR3 spans 13 amino acids. Germline V gene data show CDR1 as KGHSH and CDR2 as LQKENI. DNA of the CDR3: TGTGCCAGCTCACCGCGGGACAGGGGGCCCCAGTACTTC. Amino acid sequence: CASSPRDRGPQYF.

The V and J genes are TRBV7-2 and TRBJ2-7; 12 positions match TRBD2. Trimming at V came to 4 bases and at J to 3 bases, leaving 4 bases not matched to a gene. Germline V gives CDR1 SGHTA, CDR2 FQGNSA. The length of the CDR3 is 15 residues. DNA for the CDR3: TGTGCCAGCAGCTCGACTAGCGGGGGATACTACGAGCAGTACTTC. Its protein product is CASSSTSGGYYEQYF.

The chain uses TRBV5-1 and TRBJ1-1; 8 bases fit TRBD1. This CDR3 has 14 amino acids. Germline-derived CDR1 and CDR2 are SGHRS and YFSETQ. V lost 3 bases and J lost 5; bases outside the gene matches: 6. The CDR3 loop reads CASSSTGVGTEAFF. The CDR3 bases are TGCGCCAGCAGCTCGACAGGGGTTGGGACTGAAGCTTTCTTT.

The chain couples TRBV5-4 to TRBJ2-3; 10 nucleotides align to TRBD1. The germline CDR1 and CDR2 sequences are SGHNT and YYREEE (reference sequence). V lost 4 bases and J lost 3; bases outside the gene matches: 5. The CDR3 has 15 amino acids. This CDR3 reads CASSAQGQGTDTQYF. CDR3 coding DNA: TGTGCCAGCAGCGCACAGGGACAGGGGACAGATACGCAGTATTTT.

This chain connects TRBV29-1 to TRBJ1-4; D unclear. There are 13 residues in the CDR3. V lost 7 bases and J 5 bases, leaving 14 bases between the germline ends. The germline V gene encodes CDR1 SQVTM and CDR2 ANQGSEA. CDR3 protein: CSALQSPNEKLFF. The DNA of the CDR3 is TGCAGCGCCCTACAGTCTCCCAATGAAAAACTGTTTTTT.

The rearrangement joins TRBV4-1 to TRBJ2-3; a possible D gene is TRBD2 (5 bases). The CDR3 is 14 residues long. V was shortened by 1 base and J by 8 bases, with 13 bases between the two germline ends. The V gene's germline CDR1 is MGHRA and CDR2 YSYEKL. In DNA, the CDR3 is TGCGCCAGCAGCCAAGTATTCGGCGGGCGTACGCAGTATTTT. This gives the protein CASSQVFGGRTQYF.